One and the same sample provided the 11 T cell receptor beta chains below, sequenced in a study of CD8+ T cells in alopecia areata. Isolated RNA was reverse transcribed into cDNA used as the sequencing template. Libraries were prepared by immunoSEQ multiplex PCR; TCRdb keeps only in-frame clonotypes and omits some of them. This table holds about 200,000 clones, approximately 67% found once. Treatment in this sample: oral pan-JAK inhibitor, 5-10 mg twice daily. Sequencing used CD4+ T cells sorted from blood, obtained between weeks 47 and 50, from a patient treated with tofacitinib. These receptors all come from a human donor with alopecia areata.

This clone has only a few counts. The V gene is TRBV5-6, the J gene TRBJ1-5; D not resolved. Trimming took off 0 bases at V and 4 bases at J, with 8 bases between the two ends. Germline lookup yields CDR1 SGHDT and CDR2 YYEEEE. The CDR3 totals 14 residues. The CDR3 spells CASSLGRQNQPQHF. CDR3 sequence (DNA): TGTGCCAGCAGCTTGGGCCGTCAGAATCAGCCCCAGCATTTT.

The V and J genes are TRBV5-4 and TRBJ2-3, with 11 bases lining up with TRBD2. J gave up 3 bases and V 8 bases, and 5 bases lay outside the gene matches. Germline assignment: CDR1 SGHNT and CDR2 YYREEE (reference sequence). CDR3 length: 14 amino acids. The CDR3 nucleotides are TGTGCCAGTCGGGGACTAGCGGCAACAGATACGCAGTATTTT. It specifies CASRGLAATDTQYF.

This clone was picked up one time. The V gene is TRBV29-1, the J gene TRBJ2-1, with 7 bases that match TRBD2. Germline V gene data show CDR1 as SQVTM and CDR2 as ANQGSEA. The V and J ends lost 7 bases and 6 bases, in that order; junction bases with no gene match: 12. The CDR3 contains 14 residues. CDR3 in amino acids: CSGALAVRGNEQFF. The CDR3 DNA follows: TGCAGCGGGGCCCTAGCGGTAAGGGGCAATGAGCAGTTCTTC.

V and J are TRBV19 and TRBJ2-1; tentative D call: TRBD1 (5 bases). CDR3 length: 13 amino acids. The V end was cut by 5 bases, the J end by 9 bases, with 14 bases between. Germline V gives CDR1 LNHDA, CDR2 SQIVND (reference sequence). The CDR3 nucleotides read TGTGCCAGTAGTTCGAACGGACACCCTGAGCAGTTCTTC. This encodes CASSSNGHPEQFF.

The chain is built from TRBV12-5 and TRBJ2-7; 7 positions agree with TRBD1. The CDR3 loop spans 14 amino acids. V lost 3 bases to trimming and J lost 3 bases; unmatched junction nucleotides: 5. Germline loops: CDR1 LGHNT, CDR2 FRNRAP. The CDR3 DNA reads TGTGCTAGTGGTTTCCCCGGGACAGTCTACGAGCAGTACTTC. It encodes CASGFPGTVYEQYF.

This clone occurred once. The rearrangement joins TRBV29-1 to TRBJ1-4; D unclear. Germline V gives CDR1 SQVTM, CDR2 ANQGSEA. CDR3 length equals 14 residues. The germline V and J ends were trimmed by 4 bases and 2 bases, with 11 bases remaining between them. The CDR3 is CSVASWSTNEKLFF. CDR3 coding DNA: TGCAGCGTTGCGTCTTGGTCGACTAATGAAAAACTGTTTTTT.

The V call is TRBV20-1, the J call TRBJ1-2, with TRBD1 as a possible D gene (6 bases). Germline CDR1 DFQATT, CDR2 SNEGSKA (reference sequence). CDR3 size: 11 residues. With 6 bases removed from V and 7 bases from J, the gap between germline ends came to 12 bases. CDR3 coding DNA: TGCAGTGCCGCACAGGGCTCTGGCTACACCTTC. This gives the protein CSAAQGSGYTF.

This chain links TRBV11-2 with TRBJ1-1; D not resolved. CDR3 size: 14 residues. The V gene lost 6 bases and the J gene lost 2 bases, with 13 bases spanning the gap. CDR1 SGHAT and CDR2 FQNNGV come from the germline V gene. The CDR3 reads CASSPDGRNTEAFF. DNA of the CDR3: TGTGCCAGCAGTCCTGATGGGAGAAACACTGAAGCTTTCTTT. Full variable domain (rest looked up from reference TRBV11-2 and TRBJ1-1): EAGVAQSPRYKIIEKRQSVAFWCNPISGHATLYWYQQILGQGPKLLIQFQNNGVVDDSQLPKDRFSAERLKGVDSTLKIQPAKLEDSAVYLCASSPDGRNTEAFFGQGTRLTVV.

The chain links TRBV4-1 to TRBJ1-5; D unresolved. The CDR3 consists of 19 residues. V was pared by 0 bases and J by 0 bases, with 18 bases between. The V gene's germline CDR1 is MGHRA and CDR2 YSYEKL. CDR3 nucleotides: TGCGCCAGCAGCCAAGATGGTCGGGAGAGGGCGGATAGCAATCAGCCCCAGCATTTT. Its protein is CASSQDGRERADSNQPQHF.

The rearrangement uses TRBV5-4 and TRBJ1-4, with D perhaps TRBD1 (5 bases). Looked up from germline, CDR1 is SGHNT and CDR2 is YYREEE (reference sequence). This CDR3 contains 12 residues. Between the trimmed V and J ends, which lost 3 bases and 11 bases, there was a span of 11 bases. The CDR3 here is CASSSVRDKLFF. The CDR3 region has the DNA TGTGCCAGCAGCTCGGTCCGGGACAAACTGTTTTTT.

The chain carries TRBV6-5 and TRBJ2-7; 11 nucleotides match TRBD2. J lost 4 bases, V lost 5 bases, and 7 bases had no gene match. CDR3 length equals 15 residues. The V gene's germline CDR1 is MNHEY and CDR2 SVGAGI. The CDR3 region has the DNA TGTGCCAGCAGTGGTGTGGGACTAGCGGCTTACGAGCAGTACTTC. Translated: CASSGVGLAAYEQYF.